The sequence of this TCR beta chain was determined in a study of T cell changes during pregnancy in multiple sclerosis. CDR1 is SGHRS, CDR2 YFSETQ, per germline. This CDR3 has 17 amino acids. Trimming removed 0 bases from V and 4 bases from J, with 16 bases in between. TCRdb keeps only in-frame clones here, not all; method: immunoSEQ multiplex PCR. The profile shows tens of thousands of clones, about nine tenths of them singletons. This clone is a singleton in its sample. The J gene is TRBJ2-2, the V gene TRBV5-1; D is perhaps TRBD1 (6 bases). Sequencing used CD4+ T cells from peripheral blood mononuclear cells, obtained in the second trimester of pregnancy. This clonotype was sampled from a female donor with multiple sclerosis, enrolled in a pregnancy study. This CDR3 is CASSLAPQGSGTGELFF. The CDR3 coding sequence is TGCGCCAGCAGCTTGGCACCTCAGGGGTCTGGCACCGGGGAGCTGTTTTTT. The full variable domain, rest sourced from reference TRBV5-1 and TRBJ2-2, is KAGVTQTPRYLIKTRGQQVTLSCSPISGHRSVSWYQQTPGQGLQFLFEYFSETQRNKGNFPGRFSGRQFSNSRSEMNVSTLELGDSALYLCASSLAPQGSGTGELFFGEGSRLTVL.